This entry lists 18 T cell receptor beta chains sequenced from one sample in a study of blood T cell repertoires in COVID-19. Sequencing used immunoSEQ multiplex PCR; TCRdb keeps in-frame clones, though not all of them. The sample has about 150,000 clones; 70% to 85% are singletons. Specimen: peripheral blood. The receptors were gathered from a woman in her 50s with acute or convalescent COVID-19.

The CDR3 DNA follows: TGTGCCAGCAGCAGGGACAGGGCAATGACCTACGAGCAGTACTTC. As protein: CASSRDRAMTYEQYF. This chain links TRBV6-5 with TRBJ2-7, with 9 positions matching TRBD1. The CDR3 loop spans 15 amino acids. The germline gives CDR1 MNHEY, CDR2 SVGAGI. V lost 6 bases to trimming and J lost 2 bases; unmatched junction nucleotides: 8.

This clone was counted only a few times. This chain joins TRBV6-6 and TRBJ1-1; TRBD1 agrees at 11 bases. From germline, CDR1 is MNHNY and CDR2 SVGAGI (reference sequence). After removal of 5 bases from V and 4 bases from J, the junction contained 9 bases not matched to a gene. The CDR3 is 16 amino acids. In nucleotides, the CDR3 is TGTGCCAGCAGTACTTCCGGGACAGGGGGTCGCACTGAAGCTTTCTTT. Residues: CASSTSGTGGRTEAFF.

V usage is TRBV6-5 and J usage is TRBJ1-2, with D possibly being TRBD1 (6 bases). The germline V and J ends were trimmed by 6 bases and 1 base, with 12 bases remaining between them. Germline-derived CDR1 and CDR2 are MNHEY and SVGAGI. The CDR3 length is 14 residues. CDR3 in DNA: TGTGCCAGCAGAATGACAGGAGTTAACTATGGCTACACCTTC. Protein product: CASRMTGVNYGYTF.

The chain employs TRBV3-1 (or the pseudogene TRBV3-2) and TRBJ1-4, with D possibly matching TRBD1 (5 bases). The germline gives CDR1 LGHDT, CDR2 YNNKEL (reference sequence). The CDR3 length is 16 residues. V lost 6 bases and J 7 bases, leaving 21 bases between the germline ends. The CDR3 is CASSQNPQGIGEKLFF. Here the CDR3 DNA reads TGTGCCAGCAGTCAAAATCCGCAGGGAATTGGTGAAAAACTGTTTTTT.

This clone was observed a single time. The chain carries TRBV5-4 and TRBJ1-4, with 8 bases that match TRBD1. The junction had 13 bases not matched to a gene; V was cut back by 4 bases and J by 8 bases. CDR1 and CDR2 (germline): SGHNT, YYREEE (reference sequence). The CDR3 is 16 residues long. The CDR3 sequence: CASSPGRAGGEEKLFF. The CDR3 DNA follows: TGTGCCAGCAGCCCGGGAAGGGCAGGGGGCGAAGAAAAACTGTTTTTT.

The V call is TRBV7-8, the J call TRBJ1-5; tentatively, D is TRBD1 (6 bases). Trimming removed 0 bases from V and 3 bases from J, with 15 bases in between. Germline CDR1 and CDR2: SGHVS and FQNEAQ. The CDR3 is 17 residues long. CDR3 in DNA: TGTGCCAGCAGCTTAGCCCCTGCGGGGGGCAACAATCAGCCCCAGCATTTT. It specifies CASSLAPAGGNNQPQHF.

This clone showed up just once. The chain employs TRBV7-8 and TRBJ1-1; possibly TRBD1 for D (6 bases). Germline CDR1 SGHVS, CDR2 FQNEAQ. This CDR3 contains 15 residues. Trimming left V 5 bases short and J 4 bases short, with 17 bases between. CDR3 amino acids: CASSPQTGLGTEAFF. The CDR3 DNA reads TGTGCCAGCAGCCCGCAAACAGGGCTGGGCACTGAAGCTTTCTTT.

The rearrangement links TRBV7-9 to TRBJ1-3, with unresolved D. This CDR3 contains 17 residues. Germline lookup yields CDR1 SEHNR and CDR2 FQNEAQ (reference sequence). The V end lost 1 base, the J end lost 2 bases, and 15 bases lay between the germline ends. CDR3 DNA sequence: TGTGCCAGCAGCTTAGGTAACAGCCCTCTCACTGGAAACACCATATATTTT. It yields the protein CASSLGNSPLTGNTIYF.

The chain joins TRBV4-1 to TRBJ1-2; perhaps TRBD1 as D (5 bases). The CDR3 consists of 16 residues. V lost 2 bases and J 0 bases, leaving 13 bases between the germline ends. The V gene's germline CDR1 is MGHRA and CDR2 YSYEKL. The CDR3 DNA is TGCGCCAGCAGCCAATCATCCCTAGGGGCTAACTATGGCTACACCTTC. Its protein product is CASSQSSLGANYGYTF.

This clone was counted a single time. V usage is TRBV10-3 and J usage is TRBJ1-2; D might be TRBD1 (6 bases). Per germline, CDR1 ENHRY and CDR2 SYGVKD. The CDR3 runs to 13 residues. The V gene lost 4 bases and the J gene lost 3 bases, with 9 bases spanning the gap. This CDR3 reads CAISGRQDYGYTF. In DNA, the CDR3 is TGTGCCATCAGTGGTCGACAGGACTATGGCTACACCTTC.

V and J are TRBV12-3 or TRBV12-4 and TRBJ2-7, with unresolved D. The CDR3 runs 13 residues. V was trimmed by 5 bases and J by 3 bases, leaving 11 bases between them. Written as DNA, the CDR3 is TGTGCCAGCAGTCCCGACTCCGACTACGAGCAGTACTTC. It translates to CASSPDSDYEQYF.

The chain is built from TRBV7-8 and TRBJ2-7; 11 bases align to TRBD2. This CDR3 comprises 16 residues. V trimming: 0 bases; J trimming: 4 bases; junction bases outside the gene matches: 5. From germline, CDR1 is SGHVS and CDR2 FQNEAQ. CDR3 nucleotide sequence: TGTGCCAGCAGCTTAGCGAGACTAGCGGGGCCTTACGAGCAGTACTTC. Translated, it gives CASSLARLAGPYEQYF.

The chain carries TRBV7-3 and TRBJ2-7; unclear D gene. Between the trimmed V and J ends, which lost 1 base and 3 bases, there was a span of 7 bases. There are 13 residues in the CDR3. Germline CDR1 and CDR2: SGHTA and FQGTGA. The CDR3 loop reads CASSLNAGYEQYF. The CDR3 DNA reads as TGTGCCAGCAGCTTAAACGCAGGCTACGAGCAGTACTTC. Looking up the rest from reference TRBV7-3 and TRBJ2-7 gives the full variable domain: GAGVSQTPSNKVTEKGKYVELRCDPISGHTALYWYRQSLGQGPEFLIYFQGTGAADDSGLPNDRFFAVRPEGSVSTLKIQRTERGDSAVYLCASSLNAGYEQYFGPGTRLTVT.

CDR3 region: CASSLVAGSTGELFF. The DNA for the CDR3 is TGTGCCAGCAGCCTAGTAGCGGGGAGCACCGGGGAGCTGTTTTTT. The chain combines TRBV14 with TRBJ2-2, with 8 bases matching TRBD2. The CDR3 loop spans 15 amino acids. With V trimmed by 4 bases and J by 4 bases, 5 bases remained unmatched. CDR1 is SGHDN, CDR2 FVKESK, per germline.

The genes are TRBV5-8 and TRBJ2-7; the match to TRBD2 covers 7 bases. The CDR3 spans 14 residues. Trimming at V came to 1 base and at J to 2 bases, leaving 3 bases not matched to a gene. CDR1 is SGHTS, CDR2 YDEGEE, per germline. The CDR3 sequence: CASSLLGTTYEQYF. CDR3 sequence (DNA): TGTGCCAGCAGCTTGTTGGGGACTACCTACGAGCAGTACTTC.

The V gene is TRBV19, the J gene TRBJ2-3; D ambiguous. From germline, CDR1 is LNHDA and CDR2 SQIVND (reference sequence). The CDR3 loop spans 13 amino acids. Trimming shortened V by 7 bases and J by 0 bases, and 8 bases separated the two germline ends. CDR3 in DNA: TGTGCCAGTACTTTGCGGAGCACAGATACGCAGTATTTT. Its translation is CASTLRSTDTQYF.

The V gene is TRBV6-2 or TRBV6-3, the J gene TRBJ1-2; D might be TRBD1 (5 bases). Germline V gene data show CDR1 as MNHEY and CDR2 as SVGEGT. The CDR3 consists of 17 residues. V was pared by 4 bases and J by 6 bases, with 24 bases between. For the CDR3, the DNA is TGTGCCAGCAGTTCCACCTCCCGGGGACCGGCGGGGCATGGCTACACCTTC. Its protein is CASSSTSRGPAGHGYTF.

The chain combines TRBV4-1 with TRBJ2-1; no clear D. This CDR3 region has 16 residues. V dropped 0 bases and J dropped 2 bases, with 11 bases sitting between them. Germline values: CDR1 MGHRA, CDR2 YSYEKL. The CDR3: CASSQDRLSTYNEQFF. The CDR3, as DNA: TGCGCCAGCAGCCAAGATCGACTCTCTACCTACAATGAGCAGTTCTTC.